These 9 T cell receptor beta chains were sequenced from one sample in a study of beta chain features in type 1 diabetes. The whole isolated RNA underwent reverse transcription, so sequencing captured expressed TCRB transcripts. Measured with immunoSEQ multiplex PCR; TCRdb has only the in-frame clones, and not every one. The sample contains roughly 230,000 clones, 9% to 10% of which appear only once. The sequencing sample was made of naive CD4+ T cells from blood. The receptors were gathered from a woman younger than 35 in good health.

The chain carries TRBV6-5 and TRBJ2-1; D not certain. The CDR3 is made up of 14 amino acids. The V end was cut by 0 bases, the J end by 7 bases, with 10 bases between. The germline V gene has CDR1 MNHEY and CDR2 SVGAGI. CDR3 loop: CASSYSSLGNEQFF. Here the CDR3 DNA reads TGTGCCAGCAGTTACTCGAGCCTAGGTAATGAGCAGTTCTTC.

The table lists this clone with many counts. The chain employs TRBV30 and TRBJ2-6; D possibly corresponds to TRBD2 (7 bases). The V gene lost 8 bases and the J gene lost 0 bases, with 17 bases spanning the gap. The CDR3 covers 16 residues. Germline V lookup: CDR1 GTSNPN, CDR2 SVGIG (reference sequence). The CDR3 loop is CAASGGHLSGANVLTF. The DNA of the CDR3 is TGTGCCGCCTCCGGGGGGCACCTCTCTGGGGCCAACGTCCTGACTTTC.

This clone was observed many times. The rearrangement joins TRBV30 to TRBJ2-6; D ambiguous. The CDR3 is 14 residues long. Trimming took off 2 bases at V and 4 bases at J, with 9 bases between the two ends. The germline CDR1 and CDR2 sequences are GTSNPN and SVGIG (reference sequence). CDR3 in DNA: TGTGCCTGGAGTCCAGGCCTAGGGGCCAACGTCCTGACTTTC. Protein: CAWSPGLGANVLTF.

The rearrangement joins TRBV30 to TRBJ2-7, with 7 bases identical to TRBD2. The V gene end was trimmed by 5 bases and the J gene end by 2 bases; junction bases not matched to a gene: 12. The CDR3 has 15 amino acids. Germline V CDR1 and CDR2: GTSNPN, SVGIG (reference sequence). As DNA, the CDR3 is TGTGCCTGGGGTGGGAGGGTCGTGGGCGCCTACGAGCAGTACTTC. It specifies CAWGGRVVGAYEQYF.

In this sample, this clone turned up a few times. The chain couples TRBV27 to TRBJ2-7, with TRBD2 matching over 8 bases. V lost 0 bases to trimming and J lost 2 bases; unmatched junction nucleotides: 9. The V gene's germline CDR1 is MNHEY and CDR2 SMNVEV (reference sequence). The CDR3 contains 17 residues. The CDR3 DNA reads TGTGCCAGCAGTTTATCAACTAGCGGACTACCTCCCTACGAGCAGTACTTC. It codes for CASSLSTSGLPPYEQYF.

This sequence joins TRBV29-1 and TRBJ1-1; no clear D. This CDR3 spans 13 amino acids. Deletions cut 4 bases from V and 3 bases from J, with 12 bases between. In germline, CDR1 is SQVTM, CDR2 ANQGSEA. CDR3 coding DNA: TGCAGCGTTGTATGGGGAGCGGACACTGAAGCTTTCTTT. Translated, it gives CSVVWGADTEAFF.

This clone was found a few times. The J gene is TRBJ2-7, the V gene TRBV11-2, with 10 bases lining up with TRBD2. CDR3 length: 16 amino acids. The germline V gene encodes CDR1 SGHAT and CDR2 FQNNGV. Trimming took 5 bases from V and 2 from J; bases not matched to a gene: 9. DNA of the CDR3: TGTGCCAGCAGCCCAGGCCCAGCGGGAGGGGCCTACGAGCAGTACTTC. It specifies CASSPGPAGGAYEQYF.

This clone is a singleton in its sample. The chain carries TRBV27 and TRBJ1-1, with D unclear. There are 13 residues in the CDR3. Trimming cost V 2 bases and J 7 bases, with 11 bases left between them. Per germline, CDR1 MNHEY and CDR2 SMNVEV (reference sequence). The CDR3 nucleotides are TGTGCCAGCAGTTTACGTCGGACTAATGAAGCTTTCTTT. Translation gives CASSLRRTNEAFF.

The rearrangement uses TRBV7-2 and TRBJ2-7; D not resolved. Trimming shortened V by 6 bases and J by 3 bases, and 12 bases separated the two germline ends. The CDR3 has 13 amino acids. Germline V lookup: CDR1 SGHTA, CDR2 FQGNSA. The CDR3 coding sequence is TGTGCCAGCAGGTCGCTTGCTAGCTACGAGCAGTACTTC. Protein product: CASRSLASYEQYF. Together with reference TRBV7-2 and TRBJ2-7, the CDR3 gives the full variable domain: GAGVSQSPSNKVTEKGKDVELRCDPISGHTALYWYRQSLGQGLEFLIYFQGNSAPDKSGLPSDRFSAERTGGSVSTLTIQRTQQEDSAVYLCASRSLASYEQYFGPGTRLTVT.